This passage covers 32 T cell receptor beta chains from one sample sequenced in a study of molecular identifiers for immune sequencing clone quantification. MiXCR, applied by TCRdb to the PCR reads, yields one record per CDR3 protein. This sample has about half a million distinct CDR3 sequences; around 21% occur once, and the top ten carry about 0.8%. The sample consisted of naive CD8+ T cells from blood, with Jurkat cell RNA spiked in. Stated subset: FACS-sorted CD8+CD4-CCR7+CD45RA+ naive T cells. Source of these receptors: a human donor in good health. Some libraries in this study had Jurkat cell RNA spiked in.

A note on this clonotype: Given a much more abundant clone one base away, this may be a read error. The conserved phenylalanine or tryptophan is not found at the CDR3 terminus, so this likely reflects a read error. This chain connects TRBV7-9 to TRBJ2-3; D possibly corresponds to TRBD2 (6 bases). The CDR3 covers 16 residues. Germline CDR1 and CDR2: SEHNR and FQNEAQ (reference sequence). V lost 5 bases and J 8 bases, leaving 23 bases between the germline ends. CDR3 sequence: CASSNLRVAARGTQYL. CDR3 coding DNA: TGTGCCAGCAGCAACCTGCGGGTAGCGGCAAGGGGTACGCAGTATCTT.

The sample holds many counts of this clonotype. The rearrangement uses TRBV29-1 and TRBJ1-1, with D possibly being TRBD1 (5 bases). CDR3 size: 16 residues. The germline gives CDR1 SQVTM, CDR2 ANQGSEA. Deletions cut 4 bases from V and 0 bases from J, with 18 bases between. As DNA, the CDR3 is TGCAGCGTTGCGGTGGAGACAGCAAAGATGAACACTGAAGCTTTCTTT. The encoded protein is CSVAVETAKMNTEAFF. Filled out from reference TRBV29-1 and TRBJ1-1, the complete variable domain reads SAVISQKPSRDICQRGTSLTIQCQVDSQVTMMFWYRQQPGQSLTLIATANQGSEATYESGFVIDKFPISRPNLTFSTLTVSNMSPEDSSIYLCSVAVETAKMNTEAFFGQGTRLTVV.

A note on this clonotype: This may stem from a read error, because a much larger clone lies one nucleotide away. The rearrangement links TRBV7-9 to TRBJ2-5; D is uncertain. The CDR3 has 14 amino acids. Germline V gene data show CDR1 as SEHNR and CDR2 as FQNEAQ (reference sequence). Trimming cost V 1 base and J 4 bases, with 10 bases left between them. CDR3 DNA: TGTGCCAGCAGCTTAGTGACGGTAGGAGAGACCCAGTACTTC. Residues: CASSLVTVGETQYF.

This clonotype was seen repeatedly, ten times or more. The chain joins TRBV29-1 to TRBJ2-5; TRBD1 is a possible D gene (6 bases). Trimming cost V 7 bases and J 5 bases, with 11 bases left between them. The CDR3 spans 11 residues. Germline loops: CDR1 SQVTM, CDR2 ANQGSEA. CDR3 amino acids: CSAQGSETQYF. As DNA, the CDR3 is TGCAGCGCACAGGGTTCGGAGACCCAGTACTTC. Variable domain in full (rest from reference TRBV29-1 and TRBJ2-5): SAVISQKPSRDICQRGTSLTIQCQVDSQVTMMFWYRQQPGQSLTLIATANQGSEATYESGFVIDKFPISRPNLTFSTLTVSNMSPEDSSIYLCSAQGSETQYFGPGTRLLVL.

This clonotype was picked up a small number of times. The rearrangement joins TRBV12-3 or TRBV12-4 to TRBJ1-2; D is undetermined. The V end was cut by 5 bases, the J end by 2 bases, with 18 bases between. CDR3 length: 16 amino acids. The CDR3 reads CASSKETGSSNYGYTF. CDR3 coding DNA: TGTGCCAGCAGTAAAGAAACCGGGTCATCAAACTATGGCTACACCTTC.

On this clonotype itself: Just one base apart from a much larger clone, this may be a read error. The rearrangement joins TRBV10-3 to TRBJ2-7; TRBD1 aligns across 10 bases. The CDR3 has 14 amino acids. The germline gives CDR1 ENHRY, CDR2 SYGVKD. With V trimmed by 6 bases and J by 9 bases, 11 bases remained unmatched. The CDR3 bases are TGTGCCATCAGCATCGGGACAGGGGATGACGGGCAGTACTTC. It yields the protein CAISIGTGDDGQYF.

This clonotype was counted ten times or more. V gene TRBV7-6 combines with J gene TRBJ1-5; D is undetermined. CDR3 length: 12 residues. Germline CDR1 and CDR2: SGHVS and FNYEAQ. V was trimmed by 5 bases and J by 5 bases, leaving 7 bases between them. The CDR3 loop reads CASSPPDQPQHF. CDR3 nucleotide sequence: TGTGCCAGCAGCCCACCGGATCAGCCCCAGCATTTT. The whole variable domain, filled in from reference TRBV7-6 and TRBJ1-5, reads GAGVSQSPRYKVTKRGQDVALRCDPISGHVSLYWYRQALGQGPEFLTYFNYEAQQDKSGLPNDRFSAERPEGSISTLTIQRTEQRDSAMYRCASSPPDQPQHFGDGTRLSIL.

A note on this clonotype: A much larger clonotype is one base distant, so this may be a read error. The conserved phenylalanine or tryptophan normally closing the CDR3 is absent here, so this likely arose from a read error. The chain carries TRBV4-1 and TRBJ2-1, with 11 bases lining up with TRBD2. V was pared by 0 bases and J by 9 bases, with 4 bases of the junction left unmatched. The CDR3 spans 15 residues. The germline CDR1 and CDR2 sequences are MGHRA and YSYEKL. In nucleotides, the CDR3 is TGCGCCAGCAGCCAAGAGGGACTAGCGGCCGGTGAGCAGTTCCTC. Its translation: CASSQEGLAAGEQFL.

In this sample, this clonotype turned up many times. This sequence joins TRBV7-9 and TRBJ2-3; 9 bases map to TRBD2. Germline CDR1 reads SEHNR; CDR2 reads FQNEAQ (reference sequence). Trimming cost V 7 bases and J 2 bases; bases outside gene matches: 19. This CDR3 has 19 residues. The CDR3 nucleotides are TGTGCCAGCACCCCTACACCGCGGGAGGGTGGGGGTCCCACAGATACGCAGTATTTT. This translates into CASTPTPREGGGPTDTQYF.

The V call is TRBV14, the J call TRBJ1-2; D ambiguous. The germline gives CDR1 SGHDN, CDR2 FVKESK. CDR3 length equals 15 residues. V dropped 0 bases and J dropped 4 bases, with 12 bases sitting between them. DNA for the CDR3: TGTGCCAGCAGCCAAGATTCGGGGAATCTCTATGGCTACACCTTC. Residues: CASSQDSGNLYGYTF.

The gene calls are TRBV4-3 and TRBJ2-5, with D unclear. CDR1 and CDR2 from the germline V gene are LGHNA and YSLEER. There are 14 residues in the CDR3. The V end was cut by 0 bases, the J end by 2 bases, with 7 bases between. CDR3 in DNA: TGCGCCAGCAGCCAAGATTACTTACAAGAGACCCAGTACTTC. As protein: CASSQDYLQETQYF.

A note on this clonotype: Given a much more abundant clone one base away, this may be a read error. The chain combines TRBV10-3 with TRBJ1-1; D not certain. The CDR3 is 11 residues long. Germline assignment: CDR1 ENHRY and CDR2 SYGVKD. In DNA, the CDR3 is TGTGCCGTCAGTGATATGGGAGAAGCTTTCTTT. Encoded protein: CAVSDMGEAFF.

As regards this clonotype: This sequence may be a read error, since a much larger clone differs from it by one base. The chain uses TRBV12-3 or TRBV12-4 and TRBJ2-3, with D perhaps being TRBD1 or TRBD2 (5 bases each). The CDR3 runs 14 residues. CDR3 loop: CASSPGPITDTRYF. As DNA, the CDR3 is TGTGCCAGCAGCCCGGGACCTATCACAGATACGCGGTATTTT.

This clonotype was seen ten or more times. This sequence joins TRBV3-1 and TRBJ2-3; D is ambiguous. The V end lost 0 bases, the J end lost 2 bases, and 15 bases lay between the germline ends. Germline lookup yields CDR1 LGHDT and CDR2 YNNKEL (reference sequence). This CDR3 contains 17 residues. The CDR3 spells CASSQDSSALYTDTQYF. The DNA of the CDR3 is TGTGCCAGCAGCCAAGATTCATCTGCACTATACACAGATACGCAGTATTTT.

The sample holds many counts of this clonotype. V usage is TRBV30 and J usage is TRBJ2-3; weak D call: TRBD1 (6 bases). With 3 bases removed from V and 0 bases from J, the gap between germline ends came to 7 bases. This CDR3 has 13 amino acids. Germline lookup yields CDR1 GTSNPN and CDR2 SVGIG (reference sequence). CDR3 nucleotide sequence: TGTGCCTGGAGGGACAGAAGCACAGATACGCAGTATTTT. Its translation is CAWRDRSTDTQYF.

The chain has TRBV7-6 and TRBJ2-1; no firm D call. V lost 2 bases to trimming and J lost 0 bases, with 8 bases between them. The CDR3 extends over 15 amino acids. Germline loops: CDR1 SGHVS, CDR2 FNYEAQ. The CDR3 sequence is CASSLSWASYNEQFF. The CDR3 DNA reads TGTGCCAGCAGCTTATCTTGGGCCTCCTACAATGAGCAGTTCTTC.

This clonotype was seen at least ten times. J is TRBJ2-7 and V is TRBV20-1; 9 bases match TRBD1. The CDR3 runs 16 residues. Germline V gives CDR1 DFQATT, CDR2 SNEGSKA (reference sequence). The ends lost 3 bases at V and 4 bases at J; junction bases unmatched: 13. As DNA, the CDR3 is TGCAGTGCTAGTCTGGGACAGGGAATTGTCTGGTACGAGCAGTACTTC. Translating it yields CSASLGQGIVWYEQYF.

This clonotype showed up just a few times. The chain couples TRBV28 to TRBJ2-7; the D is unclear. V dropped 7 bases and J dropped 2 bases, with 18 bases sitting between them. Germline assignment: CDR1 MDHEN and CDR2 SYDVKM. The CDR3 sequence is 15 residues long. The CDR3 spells CASTLLSARPYEQYF. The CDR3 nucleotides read TGTGCCAGCACCCTTTTGTCAGCGCGGCCCTACGAGCAGTACTTC.

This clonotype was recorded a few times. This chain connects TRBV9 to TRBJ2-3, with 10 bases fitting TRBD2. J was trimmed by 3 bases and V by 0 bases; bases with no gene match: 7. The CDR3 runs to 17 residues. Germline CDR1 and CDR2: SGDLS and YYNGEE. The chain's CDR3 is CASSVEPSGSRTDTQYF. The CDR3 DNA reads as TGTGCCAGCAGCGTAGAGCCTAGCGGGAGTAGGACAGATACGCAGTATTTT.

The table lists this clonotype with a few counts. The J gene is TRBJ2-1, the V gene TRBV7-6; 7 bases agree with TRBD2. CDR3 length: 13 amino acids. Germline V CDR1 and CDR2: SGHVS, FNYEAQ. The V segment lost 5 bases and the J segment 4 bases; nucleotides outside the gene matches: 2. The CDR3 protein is CASSRSGYNEQFF. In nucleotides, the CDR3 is TGTGCCAGCAGCCGTAGCGGGTACAATGAGCAGTTCTTC.

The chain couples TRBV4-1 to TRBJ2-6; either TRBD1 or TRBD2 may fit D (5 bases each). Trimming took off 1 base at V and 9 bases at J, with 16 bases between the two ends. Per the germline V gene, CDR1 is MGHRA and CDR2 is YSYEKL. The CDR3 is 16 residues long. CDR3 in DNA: TGCGCCAGCAGCCAAGTCCCGGGGCAGGGAGTCAACGTCCTGACTTTC. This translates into CASSQVPGQGVNVLTF.

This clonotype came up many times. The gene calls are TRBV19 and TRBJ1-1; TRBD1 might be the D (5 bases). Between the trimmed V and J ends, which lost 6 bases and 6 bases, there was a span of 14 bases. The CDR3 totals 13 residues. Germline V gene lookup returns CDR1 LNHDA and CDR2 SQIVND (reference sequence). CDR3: CASSLWGTPEAFF. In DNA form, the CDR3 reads TGTGCCAGTAGCCTATGGGGGACCCCTGAAGCTTTCTTT.

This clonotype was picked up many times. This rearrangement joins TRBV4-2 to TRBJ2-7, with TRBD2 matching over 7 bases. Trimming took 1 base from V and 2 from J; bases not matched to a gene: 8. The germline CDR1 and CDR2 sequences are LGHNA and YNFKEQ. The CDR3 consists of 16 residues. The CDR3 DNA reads TGTGCCAGCAGCCAAGGGCGCGGAGGGAGGGCCTACGAGCAGTACTTC. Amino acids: CASSQGRGGRAYEQYF.

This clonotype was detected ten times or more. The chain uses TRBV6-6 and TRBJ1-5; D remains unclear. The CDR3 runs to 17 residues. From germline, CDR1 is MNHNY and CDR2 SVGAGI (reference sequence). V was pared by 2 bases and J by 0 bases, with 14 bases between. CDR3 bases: TGTGCCAGCAGTTACCTAGGTGTCGGATATAGCAATCAGCCCCAGCATTTT. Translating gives CASSYLGVGYSNQPQHF.

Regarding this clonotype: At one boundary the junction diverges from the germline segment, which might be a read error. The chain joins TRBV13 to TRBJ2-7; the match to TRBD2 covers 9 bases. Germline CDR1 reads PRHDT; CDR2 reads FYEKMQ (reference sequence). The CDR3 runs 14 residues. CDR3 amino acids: CVSRSGLADYEQYF. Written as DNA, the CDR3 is TGTGTCAGCAGGTCGGGACTAGCTGACTACGAGCAGTACTTC.

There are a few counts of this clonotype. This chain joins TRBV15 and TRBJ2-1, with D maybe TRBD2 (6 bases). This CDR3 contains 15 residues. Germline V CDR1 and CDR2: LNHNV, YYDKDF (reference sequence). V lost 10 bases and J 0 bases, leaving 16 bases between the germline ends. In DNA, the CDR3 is TGTGCCAGCACGGGCGGGACCCGCTCCTACAATGAGCAGTTCTTC. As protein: CASTGGTRSYNEQFF.

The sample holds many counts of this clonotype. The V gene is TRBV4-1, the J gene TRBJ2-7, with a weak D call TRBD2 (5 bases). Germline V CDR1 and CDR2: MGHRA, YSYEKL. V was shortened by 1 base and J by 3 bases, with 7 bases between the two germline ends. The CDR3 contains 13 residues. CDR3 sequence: CASSQGGYYEQYF. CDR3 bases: TGCGCCAGCAGCCAAGGAGGGTACTACGAGCAGTACTTC.

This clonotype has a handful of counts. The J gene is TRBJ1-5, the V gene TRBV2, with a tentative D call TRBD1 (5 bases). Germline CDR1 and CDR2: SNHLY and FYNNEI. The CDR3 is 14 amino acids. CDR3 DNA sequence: TGTGCTTCTACGGGGCAGGAGAGCAATCAGCCCCAGCATTTT. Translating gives CASTGQESNQPQHF. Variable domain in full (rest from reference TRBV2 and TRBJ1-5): EPEVTQTPSHQVTQMGQEVILRCVPISNHLYFYWYRQILGQKVEFLVSFYNNEISEKSEIFDDQFSVERPDGSNFTLKIRSTKLEDSAMYFCASTGQESNQPQHFGDGTRLSIL.

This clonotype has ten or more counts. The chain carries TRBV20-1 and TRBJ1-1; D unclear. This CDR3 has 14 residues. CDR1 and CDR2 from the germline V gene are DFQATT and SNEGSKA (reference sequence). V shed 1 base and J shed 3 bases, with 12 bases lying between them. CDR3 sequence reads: CSARVPWGYTEAFF. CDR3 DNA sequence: TGCAGTGCTAGAGTCCCCTGGGGTTACACTGAAGCTTTCTTT.

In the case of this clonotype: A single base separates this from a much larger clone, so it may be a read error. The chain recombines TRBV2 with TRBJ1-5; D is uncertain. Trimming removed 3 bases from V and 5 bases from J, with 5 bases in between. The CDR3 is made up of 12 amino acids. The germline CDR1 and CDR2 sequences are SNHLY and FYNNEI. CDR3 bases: TGTGCCAGCAGTGACCCCGATCAGCCCCAGCATTTT. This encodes CASSDPDQPQHF.

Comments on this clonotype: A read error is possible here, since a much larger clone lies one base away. CDR3 amino acids: CSAQSYGAANEKLFF. CDR3 bases: TGCAGCGCCCAATCGTATGGGGCAGCTAATGAAAAACTGTTTTTT. The V and J genes are TRBV29-1 and TRBJ1-4, with D perhaps matching TRBD1 (5 bases). The ends were cut back, 7 bases at V and 3 bases at J, with 18 bases in the middle. The CDR3 is 15 residues long. Germline lookup yields CDR1 SQVTM and CDR2 ANQGSEA.

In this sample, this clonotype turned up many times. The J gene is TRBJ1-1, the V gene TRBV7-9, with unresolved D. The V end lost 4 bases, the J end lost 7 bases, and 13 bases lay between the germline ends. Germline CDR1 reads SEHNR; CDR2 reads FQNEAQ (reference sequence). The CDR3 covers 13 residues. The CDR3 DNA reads TGTGCCAGCAGCTCCGAGTGGGAGGTTGAAGCTTTCTTT. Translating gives CASSSEWEVEAFF.